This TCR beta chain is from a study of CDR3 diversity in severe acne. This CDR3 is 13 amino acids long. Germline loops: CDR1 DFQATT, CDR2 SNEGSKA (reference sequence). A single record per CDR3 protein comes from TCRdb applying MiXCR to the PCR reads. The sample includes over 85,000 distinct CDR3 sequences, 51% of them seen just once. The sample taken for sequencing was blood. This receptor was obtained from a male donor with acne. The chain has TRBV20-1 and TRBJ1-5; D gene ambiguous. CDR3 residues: CSGLAGFYQPQHF. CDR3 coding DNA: TGCAGCGGACTAGCGGGATTCTATCAGCCCCAGCATTTT.